Below, one T cell receptor (beta chain) is given with its context. The data were taken from a study of blood T cell repertoires in COVID-19. Study details: PBMCs, B-cell-depleted T cells, or T cells were the source of the cDNA or gDNA that made up the material.

In the authors' methods: For nucleated cells, counts were estimated from reference gene primer amplification. Using immunoSEQ multiplex PCR, the repertoire was profiled, and TCRdb retains in-frame clones only, with some absent. That table supplies the V and J calls and clone size; D and trimming were determined from the DNA. The sample shows about 260,000 clones, 88% of them seen only once. In Seattle, patients joined the study during active infection and were tracked longitudinally. Input material: peripheral blood. The source of this sequence is a woman in her seventies with COVID-19, enrolled during active disease.

The CDR3 DNA reads as TGTGCCAGATACAGAAACTATGGCTACACCTTC. Encoded protein: CARYRNYGYTF. The chain recombines TRBV21-1 with TRBJ1-2; no DNA check was done on the table's D call, TRBD1. TRBV21-1 is given as a pseudogene. The CDR3 sequence is 11 residues long.